The entry that follows covers one T cell receptor beta chain sequence. Its antigen is undetermined. The CDR3 runs 19 residues. V shed 4 bases, J shed 5 bases, and the junction held 23 bases outside the gene matches. Germline CDR1 is SGHRS and CDR2 is YFSETQ. The sequenced template was cDNA made from the entire isolated RNA. Reads averaged about 1 million for stem cell-like memory T cell samples. Libraries were prepared by immunoSEQ multiplex PCR; TCRdb keeps only in-frame clonotypes and omits some of them. The table lists approximately 90,000 clones, roughly 31% of them singletons. This record belongs to a study of beta chain features in type 1 diabetes. One heparinised draw of blood, averaging roughly 0.12 L, came from each donor. Overall study findings and caveats: Moderate but significant shortening of TCRB CDR3s was recorded in all four CD4+ subsets from Type 1 diabetes patients.

V gene TRBV5-1 combines with J gene TRBJ2-5; 7 bases line up with TRBD1. Material for sequencing was stem cell memory CD4+ T cells from blood. The TCR sequence derives from a woman under 30 in good health. This CDR3 is CASSLNGWDSLRRGETQYF. DNA of the CDR3: TGCGCCAGCAGCCTGAACGGTTGGGACAGCCTTAGAAGGGGGGAGACCCAGTACTTC.